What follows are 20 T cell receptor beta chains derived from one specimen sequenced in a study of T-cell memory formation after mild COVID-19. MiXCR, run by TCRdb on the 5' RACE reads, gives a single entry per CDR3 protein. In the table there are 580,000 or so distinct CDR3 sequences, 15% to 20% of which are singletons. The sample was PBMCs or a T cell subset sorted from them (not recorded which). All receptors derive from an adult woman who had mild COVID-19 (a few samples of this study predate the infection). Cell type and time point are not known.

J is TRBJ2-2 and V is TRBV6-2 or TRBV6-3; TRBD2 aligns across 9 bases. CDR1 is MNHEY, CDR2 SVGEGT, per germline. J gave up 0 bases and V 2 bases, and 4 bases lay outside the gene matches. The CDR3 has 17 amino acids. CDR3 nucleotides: TGTGCCAGCAGTTACGAAAGCGGGGGGTCGAACACCGGGGAGCTGTTTTTT. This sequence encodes CASSYESGGSNTGELFF.

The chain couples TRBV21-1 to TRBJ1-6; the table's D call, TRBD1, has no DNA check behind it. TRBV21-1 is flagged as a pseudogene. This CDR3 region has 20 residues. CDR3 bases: TGTGCCAGCAGCTACCCACCCTCTGAGGGGTTAGATTCCTATAATTCACCCCTCCACTTT. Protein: CASSYPPSEGLDSYNSPLHF.

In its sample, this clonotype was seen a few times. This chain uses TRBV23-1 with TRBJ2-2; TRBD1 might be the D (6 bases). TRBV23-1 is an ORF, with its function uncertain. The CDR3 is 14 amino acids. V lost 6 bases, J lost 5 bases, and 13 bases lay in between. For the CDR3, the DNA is TGCGCCAGCAGACATACAGGGAATACCGGGGAGCTGTTTTTT. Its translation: CASRHTGNTGELFF.

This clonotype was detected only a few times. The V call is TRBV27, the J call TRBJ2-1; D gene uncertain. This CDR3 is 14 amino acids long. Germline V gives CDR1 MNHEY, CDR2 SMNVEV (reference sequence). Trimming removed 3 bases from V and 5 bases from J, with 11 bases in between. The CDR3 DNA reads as TGTGCCAGCAGTTTTGTCCCCGGCGACAATGAGCAGTTCTTC. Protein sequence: CASSFVPGDNEQFF.

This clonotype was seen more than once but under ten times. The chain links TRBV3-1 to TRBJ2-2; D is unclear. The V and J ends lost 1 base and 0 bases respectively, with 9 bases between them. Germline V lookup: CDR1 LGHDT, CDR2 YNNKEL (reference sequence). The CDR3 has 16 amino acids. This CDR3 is CASSQGGSANTGELFF. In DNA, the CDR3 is TGTGCCAGCAGCCAAGGTGGCAGCGCGAACACCGGGGAGCTGTTTTTT.

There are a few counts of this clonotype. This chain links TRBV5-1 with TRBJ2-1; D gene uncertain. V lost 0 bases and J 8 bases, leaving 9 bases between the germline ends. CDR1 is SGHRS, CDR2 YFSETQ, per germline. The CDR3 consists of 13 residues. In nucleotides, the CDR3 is TGCGCCAGCAGCTTGGGATCCAGCTATGAGCAGTTCTTC. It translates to CASSLGSSYEQFF.

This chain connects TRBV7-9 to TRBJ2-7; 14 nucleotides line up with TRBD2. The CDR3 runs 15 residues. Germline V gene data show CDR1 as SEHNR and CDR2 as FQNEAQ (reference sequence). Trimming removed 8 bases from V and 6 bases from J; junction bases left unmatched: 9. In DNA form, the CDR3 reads TGTGCCAGCGGAATTTCCGGGACTAGCGGGAGCGAGCAGTACTTC. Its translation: CASGISGTSGSEQYF.

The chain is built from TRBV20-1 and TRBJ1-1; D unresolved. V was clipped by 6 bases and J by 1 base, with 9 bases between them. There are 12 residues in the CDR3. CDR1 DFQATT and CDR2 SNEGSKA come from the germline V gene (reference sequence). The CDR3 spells CSAIWGNTEAFF. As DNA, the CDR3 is TGCAGTGCCATCTGGGGGAACACTGAAGCTTTCTTT.

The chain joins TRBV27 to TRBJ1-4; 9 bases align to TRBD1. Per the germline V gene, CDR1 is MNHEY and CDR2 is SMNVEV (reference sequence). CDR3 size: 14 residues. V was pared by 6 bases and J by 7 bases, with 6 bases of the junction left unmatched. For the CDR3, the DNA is TGTGCCAGCAGGTCACAGGGGGCGACTGAAAAACTGTTTTTT. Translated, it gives CASRSQGATEKLFF.

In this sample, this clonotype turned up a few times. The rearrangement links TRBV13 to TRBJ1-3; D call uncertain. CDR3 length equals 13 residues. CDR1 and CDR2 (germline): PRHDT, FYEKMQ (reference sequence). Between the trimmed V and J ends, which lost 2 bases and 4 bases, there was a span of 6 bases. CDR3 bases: TGTGCCAGCAGCTTAAGAGGAGGAAACACCATATATTTT. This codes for CASSLRGGNTIYF.

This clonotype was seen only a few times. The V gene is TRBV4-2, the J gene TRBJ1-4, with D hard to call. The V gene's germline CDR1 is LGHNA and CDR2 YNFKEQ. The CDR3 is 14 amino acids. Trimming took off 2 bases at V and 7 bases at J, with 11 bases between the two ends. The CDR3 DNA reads TGTGCCAGCAGCCAACCGCCGTCGGGTGAAAAACTGTTTTTT. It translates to CASSQPPSGEKLFF.

The CDR3 nucleotides are TGTGCCAGCAGTCCCCAGGGGGAGCTGTTTTTT. It translates to CASSPQGELFF. The chain joins TRBV6-2 or TRBV6-3 to TRBJ2-2; D is undetermined. The CDR3 has 11 residues. Trimming left V 5 bases short and J 8 bases short, with 6 bases between. In germline, CDR1 is MNHEY, CDR2 SVGEGT.

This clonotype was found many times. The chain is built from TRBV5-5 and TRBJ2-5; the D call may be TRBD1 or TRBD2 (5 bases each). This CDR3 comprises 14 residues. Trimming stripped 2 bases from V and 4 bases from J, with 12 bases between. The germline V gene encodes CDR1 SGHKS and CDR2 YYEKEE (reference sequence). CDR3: CASSFKVGVETQYF. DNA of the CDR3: TGTGCCAGCAGCTTCAAGGTGGGGGTAGAGACCCAGTACTTC.

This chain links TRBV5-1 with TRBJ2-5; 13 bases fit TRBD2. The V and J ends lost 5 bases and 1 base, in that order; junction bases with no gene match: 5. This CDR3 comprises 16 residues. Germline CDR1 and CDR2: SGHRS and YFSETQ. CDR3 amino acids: CASSPGTSGAQETQYF. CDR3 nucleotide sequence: TGCGCCAGCAGTCCCGGGACTAGCGGGGCCCAAGAGACCCAGTACTTC.

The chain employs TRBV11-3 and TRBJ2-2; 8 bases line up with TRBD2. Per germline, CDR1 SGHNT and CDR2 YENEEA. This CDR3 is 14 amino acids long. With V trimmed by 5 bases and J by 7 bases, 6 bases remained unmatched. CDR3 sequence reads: CASSTRTSIGELFF. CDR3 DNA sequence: TGTGCCAGCAGCACCCGGACTAGCATCGGGGAGCTGTTTTTT.

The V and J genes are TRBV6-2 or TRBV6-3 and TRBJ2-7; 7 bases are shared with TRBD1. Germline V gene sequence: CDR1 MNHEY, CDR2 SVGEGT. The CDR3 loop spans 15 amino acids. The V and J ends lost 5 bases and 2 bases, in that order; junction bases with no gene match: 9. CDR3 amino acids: CASSNLRQGTYEQYF. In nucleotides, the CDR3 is TGTGCCAGCAGTAACCTCCGACAGGGAACCTACGAGCAGTACTTC.

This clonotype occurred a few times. The DNA of the CDR3 is TGTGCCAGCAGCTCGGCCAGGGCCTTCAACAATCAGCCCCAGCATTTT. Translating it yields CASSSARAFNNQPQHF. The chain recombines TRBV7-8 with TRBJ1-5; a possible D gene is TRBD1 (5 bases). Trimming shortened V by 4 bases and J by 3 bases, and 16 bases separated the two germline ends. The germline gives CDR1 SGHVS, CDR2 FQNEAQ. The length of the CDR3 is 16 residues. Using reference TRBV7-8 and TRBJ1-5 for the parts outside the CDR3, the full variable domain is GAGVSQSPRYKVAKRGQDVALRCDPISGHVSLFWYQQALGQGPEFLTYFQNEAQLDKSGLPSDRFFAERPEGSVSTLKIQRTQQEDSAVYLCASSSARAFNNQPQHFGDGTRLSIL.

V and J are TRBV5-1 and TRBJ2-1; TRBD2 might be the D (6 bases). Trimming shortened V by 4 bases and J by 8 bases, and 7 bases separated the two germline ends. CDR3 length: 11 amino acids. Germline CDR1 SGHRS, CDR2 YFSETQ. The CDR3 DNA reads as TGCGCCAGCAGCCGGGGGTATGAGCAGTTCTTC. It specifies CASSRGYEQFF.

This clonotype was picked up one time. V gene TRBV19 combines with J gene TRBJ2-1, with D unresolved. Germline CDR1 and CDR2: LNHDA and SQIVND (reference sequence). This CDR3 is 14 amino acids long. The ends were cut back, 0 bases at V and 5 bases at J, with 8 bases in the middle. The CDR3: CASSIDSGHNEQFF. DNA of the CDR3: TGTGCCAGTAGTATAGATTCTGGACACAATGAGCAGTTCTTC.

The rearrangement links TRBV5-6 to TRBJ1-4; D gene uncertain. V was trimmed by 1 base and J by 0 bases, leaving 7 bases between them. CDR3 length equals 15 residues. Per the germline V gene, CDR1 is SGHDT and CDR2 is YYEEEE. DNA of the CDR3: TGTGCCAGCAGCTTGATGCCTGCAACTAATGAAAAACTGTTTTTT. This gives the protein CASSLMPATNEKLFF.